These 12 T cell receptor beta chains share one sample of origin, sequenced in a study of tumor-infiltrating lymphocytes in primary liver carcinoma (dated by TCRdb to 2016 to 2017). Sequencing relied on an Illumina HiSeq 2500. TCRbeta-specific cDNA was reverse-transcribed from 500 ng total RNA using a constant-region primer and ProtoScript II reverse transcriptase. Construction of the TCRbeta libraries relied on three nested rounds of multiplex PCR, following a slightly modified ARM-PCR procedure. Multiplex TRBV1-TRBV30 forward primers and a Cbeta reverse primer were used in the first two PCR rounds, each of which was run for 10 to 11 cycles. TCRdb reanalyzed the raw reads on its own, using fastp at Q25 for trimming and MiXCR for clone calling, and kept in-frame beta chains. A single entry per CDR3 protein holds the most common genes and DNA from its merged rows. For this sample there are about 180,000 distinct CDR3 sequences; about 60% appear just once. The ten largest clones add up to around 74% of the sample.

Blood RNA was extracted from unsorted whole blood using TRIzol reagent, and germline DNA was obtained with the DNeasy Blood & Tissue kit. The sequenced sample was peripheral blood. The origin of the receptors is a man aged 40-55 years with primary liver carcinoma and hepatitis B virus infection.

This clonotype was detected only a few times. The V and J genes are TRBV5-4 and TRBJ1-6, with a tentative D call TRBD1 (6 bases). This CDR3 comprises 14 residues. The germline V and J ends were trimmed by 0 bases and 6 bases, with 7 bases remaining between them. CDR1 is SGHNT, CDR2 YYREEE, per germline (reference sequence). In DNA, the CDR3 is TGTGCCAGCAGCTTGGACAGGGTTAATTCACCCCTCCACTTT. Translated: CASSLDRVNSPLHF. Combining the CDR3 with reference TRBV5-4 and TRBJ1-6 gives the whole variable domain ETGVTQSPTHLIKTRGQQVTLRCSSQSGHNTVSWYQQALGQGPQFIFQYYREEENGRGNFPPRFSGLQFPNYSSELNVNALELDDSALYLCASSLDRVNSPLHFGNGTRLTVT.

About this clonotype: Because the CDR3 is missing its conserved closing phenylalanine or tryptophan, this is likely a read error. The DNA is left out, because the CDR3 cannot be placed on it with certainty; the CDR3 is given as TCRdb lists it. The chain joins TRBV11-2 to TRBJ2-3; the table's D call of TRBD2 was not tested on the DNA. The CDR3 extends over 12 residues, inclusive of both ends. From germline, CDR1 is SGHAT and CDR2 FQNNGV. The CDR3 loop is CASSLAGLAGVS.

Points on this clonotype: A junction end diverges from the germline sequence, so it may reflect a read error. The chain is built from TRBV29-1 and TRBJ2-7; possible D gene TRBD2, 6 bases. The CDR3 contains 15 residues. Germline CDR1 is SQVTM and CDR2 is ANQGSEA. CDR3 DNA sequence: TGCAGCGTTCCCCTAAGATGGGGGGACTCCTGCGAGCAGTACTTC. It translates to CSVPLRWGDSCEQYF.

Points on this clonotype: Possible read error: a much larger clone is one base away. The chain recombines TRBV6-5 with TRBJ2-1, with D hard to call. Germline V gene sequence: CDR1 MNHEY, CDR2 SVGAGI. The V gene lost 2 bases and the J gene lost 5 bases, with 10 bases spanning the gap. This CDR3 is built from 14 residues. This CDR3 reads CASSYKLADNEQFF. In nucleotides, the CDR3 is TGTGCCAGCAGTTACAAACTGGCGGACAATGAGCAGTTCTTC.

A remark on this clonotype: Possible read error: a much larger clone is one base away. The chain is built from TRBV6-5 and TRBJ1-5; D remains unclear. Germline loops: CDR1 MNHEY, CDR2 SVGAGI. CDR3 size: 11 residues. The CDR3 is CANSSGGTQHF. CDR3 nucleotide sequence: TGTGCCAACAGTTCGGGAGGGACCCAGCATTTT.

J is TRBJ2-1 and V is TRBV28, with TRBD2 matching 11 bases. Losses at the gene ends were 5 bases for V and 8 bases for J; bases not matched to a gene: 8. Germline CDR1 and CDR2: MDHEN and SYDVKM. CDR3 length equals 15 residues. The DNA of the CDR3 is TGTGCCAGCAGTACCCTAGCGGGAGGTCGGTATGAGCAGTTCTTC. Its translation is CASSTLAGGRYEQFF.

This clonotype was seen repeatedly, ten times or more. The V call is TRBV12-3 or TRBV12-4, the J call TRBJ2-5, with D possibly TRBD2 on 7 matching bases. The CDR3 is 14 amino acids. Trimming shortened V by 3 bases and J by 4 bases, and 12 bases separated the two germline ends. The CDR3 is CASSLGGPVETQYF. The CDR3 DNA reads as TGTGCCAGCAGTTTGGGGGGGCCAGTAGAGACCCAGTACTTC.

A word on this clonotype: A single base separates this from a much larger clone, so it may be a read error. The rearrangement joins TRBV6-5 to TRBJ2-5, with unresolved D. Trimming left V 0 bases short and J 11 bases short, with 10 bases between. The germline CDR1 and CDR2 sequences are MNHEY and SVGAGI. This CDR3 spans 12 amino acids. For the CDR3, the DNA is TGTGCCAGCAGTTACTCATACAAGCCTCAGTACTTC. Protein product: CASSYSYKPQYF.

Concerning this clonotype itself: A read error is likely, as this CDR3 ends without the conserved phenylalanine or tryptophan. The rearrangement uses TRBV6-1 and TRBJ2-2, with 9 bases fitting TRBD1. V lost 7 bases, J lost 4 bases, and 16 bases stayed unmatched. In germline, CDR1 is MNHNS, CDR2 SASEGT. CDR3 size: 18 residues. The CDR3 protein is CASKEGQGLREGTGELFS. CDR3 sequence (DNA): TGTGCCAGCAAGGAGGGACAGGGTTTGCGGGAAGGCACCGGGGAGCTGTTTTCT.

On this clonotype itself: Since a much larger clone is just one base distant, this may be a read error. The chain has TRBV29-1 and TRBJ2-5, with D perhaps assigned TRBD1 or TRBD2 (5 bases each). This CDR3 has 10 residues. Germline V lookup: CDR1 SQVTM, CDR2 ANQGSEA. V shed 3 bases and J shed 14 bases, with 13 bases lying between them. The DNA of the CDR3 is TGCAGCGTTGAGAGGGGCTATAGCTACTTC. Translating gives CSVERGYSYF.

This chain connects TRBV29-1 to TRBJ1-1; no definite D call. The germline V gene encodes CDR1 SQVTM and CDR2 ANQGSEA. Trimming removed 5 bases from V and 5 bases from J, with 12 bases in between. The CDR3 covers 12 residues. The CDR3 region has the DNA TGCAGCGTTCTACCAATAGGGACTGAAGCTTTCTTT. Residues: CSVLPIGTEAFF.

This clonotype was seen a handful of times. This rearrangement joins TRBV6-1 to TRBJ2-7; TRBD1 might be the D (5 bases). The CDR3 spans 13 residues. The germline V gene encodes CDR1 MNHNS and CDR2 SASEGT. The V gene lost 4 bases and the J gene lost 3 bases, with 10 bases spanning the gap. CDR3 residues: CASSGQGSYEQYF. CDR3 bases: TGTGCCAGCAGTGGGCAGGGTAGCTACGAGCAGTACTTC.